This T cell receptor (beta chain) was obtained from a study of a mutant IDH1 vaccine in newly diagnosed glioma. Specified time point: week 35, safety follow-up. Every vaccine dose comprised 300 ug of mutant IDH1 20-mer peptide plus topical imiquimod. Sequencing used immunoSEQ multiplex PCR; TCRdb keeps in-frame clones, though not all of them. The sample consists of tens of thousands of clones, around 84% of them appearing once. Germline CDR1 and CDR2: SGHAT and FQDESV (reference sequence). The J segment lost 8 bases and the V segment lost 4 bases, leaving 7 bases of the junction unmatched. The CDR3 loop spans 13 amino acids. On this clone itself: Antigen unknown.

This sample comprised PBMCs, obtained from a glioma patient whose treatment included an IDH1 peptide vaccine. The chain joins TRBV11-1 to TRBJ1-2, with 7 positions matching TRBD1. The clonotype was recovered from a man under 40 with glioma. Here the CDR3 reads CASSSDREYGYTF. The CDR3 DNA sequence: TGTGCCAGCAGCTCCGACAGGGAGTACGGCTACACCTTC.